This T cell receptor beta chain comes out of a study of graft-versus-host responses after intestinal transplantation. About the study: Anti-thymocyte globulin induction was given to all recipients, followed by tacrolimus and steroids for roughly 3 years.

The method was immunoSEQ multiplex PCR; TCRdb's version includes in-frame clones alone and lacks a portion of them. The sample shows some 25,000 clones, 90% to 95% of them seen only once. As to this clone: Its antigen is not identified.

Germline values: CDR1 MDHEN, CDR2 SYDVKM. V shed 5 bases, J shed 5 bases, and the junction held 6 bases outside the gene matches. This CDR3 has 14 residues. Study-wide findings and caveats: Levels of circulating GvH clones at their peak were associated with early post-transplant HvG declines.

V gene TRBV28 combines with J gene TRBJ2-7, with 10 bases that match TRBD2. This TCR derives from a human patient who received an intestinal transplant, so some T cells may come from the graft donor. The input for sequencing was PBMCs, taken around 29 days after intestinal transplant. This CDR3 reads CASSLSGRSDEQYF. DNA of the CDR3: TGTGCCAGCAGTCTTAGCGGGAGGAGTGACGAGCAGTACTTC. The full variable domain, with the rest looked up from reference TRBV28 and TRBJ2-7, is DVKVTQSSRYLVKRTGEKVFLECVQDMDHENMFWYRQDPGLGLRLIYFSYDVKMKEKGDIPEGYSVSREKKERFSLILESASTNQTSMYLCASSLSGRSDEQYFGPGTRLTVT.